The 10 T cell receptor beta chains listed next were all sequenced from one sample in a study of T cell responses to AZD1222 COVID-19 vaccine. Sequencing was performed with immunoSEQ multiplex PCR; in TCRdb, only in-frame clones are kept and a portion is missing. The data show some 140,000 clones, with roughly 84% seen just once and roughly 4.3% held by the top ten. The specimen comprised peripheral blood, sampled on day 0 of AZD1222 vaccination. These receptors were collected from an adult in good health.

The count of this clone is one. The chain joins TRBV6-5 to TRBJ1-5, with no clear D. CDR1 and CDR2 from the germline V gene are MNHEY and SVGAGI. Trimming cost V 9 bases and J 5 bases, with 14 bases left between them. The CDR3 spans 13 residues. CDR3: CASLGRAYQPQHF. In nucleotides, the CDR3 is TGTGCCAGTTTAGGACGGGCCTATCAGCCCCAGCATTTT.

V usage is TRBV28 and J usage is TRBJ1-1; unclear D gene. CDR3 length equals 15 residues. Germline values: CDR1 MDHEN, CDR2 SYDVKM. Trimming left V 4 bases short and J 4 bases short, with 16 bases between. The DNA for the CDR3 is TGTGCCAGCAGTTCCCGACACGGACGTGTCACTGAAGCTTTCTTT. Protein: CASSSRHGRVTEAFF.

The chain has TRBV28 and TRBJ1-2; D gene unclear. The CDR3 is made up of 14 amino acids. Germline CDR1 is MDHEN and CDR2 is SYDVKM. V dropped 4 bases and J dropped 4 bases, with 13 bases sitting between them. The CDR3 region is CASSSGPTSYGYTF. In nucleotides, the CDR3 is TGTGCCAGCAGTTCAGGCCCCACATCCTATGGCTACACCTTC.

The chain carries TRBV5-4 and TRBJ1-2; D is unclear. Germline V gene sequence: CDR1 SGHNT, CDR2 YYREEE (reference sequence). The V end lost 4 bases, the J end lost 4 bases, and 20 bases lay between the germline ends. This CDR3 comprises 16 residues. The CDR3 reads CASSASLGLGSYGYTF. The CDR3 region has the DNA TGTGCCAGCAGCGCCTCTTTGGGGTTGGGTAGCTATGGCTACACCTTC.

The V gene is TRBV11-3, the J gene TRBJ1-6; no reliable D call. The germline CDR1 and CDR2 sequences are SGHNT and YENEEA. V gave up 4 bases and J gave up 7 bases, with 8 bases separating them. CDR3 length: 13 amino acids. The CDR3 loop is CASSSGTNSPLHF. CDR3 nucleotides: TGTGCCAGCAGCTCCGGTACCAATTCACCCCTCCACTTT. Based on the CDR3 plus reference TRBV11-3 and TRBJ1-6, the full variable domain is EAGVVQSPRYKIIEKKQPVAFWCNPISGHNTLYWYLQNLGQGPELLIRYENEEAVDDSQLPKDRFSAERLKGVDSTLKIQPAELGDSAVYLCASSSGTNSPLHFGNGTRLTVT.

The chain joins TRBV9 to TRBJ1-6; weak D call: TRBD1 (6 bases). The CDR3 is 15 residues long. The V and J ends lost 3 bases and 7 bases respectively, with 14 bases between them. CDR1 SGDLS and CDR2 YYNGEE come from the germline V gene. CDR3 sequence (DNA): TGTGCCAGCAGCGGAATTCTAGGGGGAAATTCACCCCTCCACTTT. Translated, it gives CASSGILGGNSPLHF.

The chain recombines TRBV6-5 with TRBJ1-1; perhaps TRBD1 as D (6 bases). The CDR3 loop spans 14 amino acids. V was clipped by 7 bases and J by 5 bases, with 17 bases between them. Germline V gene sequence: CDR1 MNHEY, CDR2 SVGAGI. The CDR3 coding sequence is TGTGCCAGCACCTCACAGGGTTGGAAAACTGAAGCTTTCTTT. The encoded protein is CASTSQGWKTEAFF.

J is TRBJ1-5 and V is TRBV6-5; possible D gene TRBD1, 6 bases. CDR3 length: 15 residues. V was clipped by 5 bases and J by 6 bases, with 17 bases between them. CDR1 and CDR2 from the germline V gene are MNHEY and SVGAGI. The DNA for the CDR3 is TGTGCCAGCAGTACCGGGACACAGGTGAGTCAGCCCCAGCATTTT. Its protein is CASSTGTQVSQPQHF.

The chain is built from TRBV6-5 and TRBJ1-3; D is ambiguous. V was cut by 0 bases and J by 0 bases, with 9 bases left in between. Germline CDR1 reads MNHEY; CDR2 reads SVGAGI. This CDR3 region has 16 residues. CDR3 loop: CASSYSRPNSGNTIYF. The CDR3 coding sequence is TGTGCCAGCAGTTACTCGAGGCCCAACTCTGGAAACACCATATATTTT.

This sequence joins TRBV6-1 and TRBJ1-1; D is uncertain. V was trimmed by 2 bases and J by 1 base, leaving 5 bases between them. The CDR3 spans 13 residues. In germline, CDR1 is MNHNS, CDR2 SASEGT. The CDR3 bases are TGTGCCAGCAGTGAAAAAAGGAACACTGAAGCTTTCTTT. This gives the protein CASSEKRNTEAFF.